This note documents a single T cell receptor (beta chain) sequence. Its cognate antigen is unknown. Assay: immunoSEQ multiplex PCR; the TCRdb copy retains only in-frame clones and omits some. The table lists around 55,000 clones, 90% of them singletons. The sample is drawn from a study of cytomegalovirus exposure and HLA in healthy donors. Study findings and constraints: Overall, under 200 TCR beta chains were annotated as cytomegalovirus-associated.

The sequenced sample was PBMCs. This TCR derives from a man younger than 30 in good health and CMV-seronegative.

CDR3 bases: TGTGCCAGTAGTCCACCGGGACTAGCTTACAATGAGCAGTTCTTC. It codes for CASSPPGLAYNEQFF. The rearrangement joins TRBV19 to TRBJ2-1; 9 nucleotides match TRBD2. This CDR3 has 15 residues. V trimming: 5 bases; J trimming: 4 bases; junction bases outside the gene matches: 6. Per the germline V gene, CDR1 is LNHDA and CDR2 is SQIVND (reference sequence). The full variable domain, its missing parts supplied by reference TRBV19 and TRBJ2-1, is DGGITQSPKYLFRKEGQNVTLSCEQNLNHDAMYWYRQDPGQGLRLIYYSQIVNDFQKGDIAEGYSVSREKKESFPLTVTSAQKNPTAFYLCASSPPGLAYNEQFFGPGTRLTVL.